This TCR beta chain was documented in a study of blood T cell repertoires in COVID-19 (dated by TCRdb to the early 2020s). Describing the broader study: The collaborator samples originated in the United States, Italy and Spain and spanned the acute and convalescent phases of COVID-19. The material from the prospective study consisted of cDNA or gDNA derived from T cells, B-cell-depleted T cells, or PBMCs. Subjects who had been exposed to COVID-19, were actively infected with it, or had recovered from it provided the deeply sampled blood TCRbeta repertoires that made up the dataset. A freely available public database, intended as a resource for researchers studying the immune response to SARS-CoV-2, is where the repertoires were released. Samples came from the ongoing ImmuneRACE study (first 160 participants) plus 1,254 subjects from 6 global collaborators. The sample metadata nearly always contained a de-identified subject ID, COVID-19 status, age in years and sex. HLA class I and class II types, where available, came from metadata supplied by the sample provider rather than from assay-based typing. The research as a whole found: The quantity of clinical and demographic metadata differed by source and by participant and was supplied without curation.

From its cysteine to its phenylalanine, the CDR3 spans 14 amino acids. The entry retains the CDR3 DNA only, 42 bases that are in frame from base 1. Germline trimming: 3 bases from V, 8 bases from J; junction bases outside gene matches: 5. Via the germline V gene, CDR1 is SGHTA and CDR2 FQGTGA. Each collaborating institution followed its own protocols to collect whole blood in K2EDTA tubes. For TCRbeta analysis, collaborators shipped samples in one of three forms: frozen whole blood, isolated PBMCs, or DNA extracted from either of those sample types. The immunoSEQ Assay, a bias-controlled multiplex PCR, was used to amplify TCRbeta CDR3 regions from genomic DNA. The authors' pipeline ran thus. The number of nucleated cells in each sample was estimated from the amplification of reference gene primers within the assay. Sequence reads were collapsed and filtered to measure the absolute abundance of every unique TCRbeta CDR3 rearrangement. Productive Simpson clonality was computed per sample as the square root of Simpson's diversity index over productive rearrangements. TCRdb limited this immuneACCESS table to in-frame rearrangements with V and J called. A share of clones is missing; checked studies link under half to unresolved V genes, and the rest is unexplained. V and J calls plus clone size are reproduced from that table; the DNA served to infer D and trimming. The sample table lists tens of thousands of clones, 75% to 90% of them with a count of one. The ten largest make up around 5.3% of the sample.

On this clone itself: What antigen it recognizes has not been identified. The sample holds no much larger clone one base away, and base qualities are not on file.

This TCR derives from a man aged 45-65 years with active COVID-19. Rearrangement joined TRBV7-3 to TRBJ2-1; 9 bases in the junction line up with TRBD2. The sequencing input was peripheral blood. The base sequence is TGTGCCAGCAGCTTTGCGGGAGGGTTCCATGAGCAGTTCTTC. This sequence encodes CASSFAGGFHEQFF.